This section outlines one T cell receptor beta chain sequence together with its context. No antigen is known for it. This PCR relied on a set of 60 Vbeta primers and 13 Jbeta primers. TCRdb's copy holds only in-frame clones and misses some; the assay was immunoSEQ multiplex PCR. The sample includes about 130,000 clones, approximately 85% of them seen just once. The sample belongs to a study of cytomegalovirus exposure and HLA in healthy donors. Germline assignment: CDR1 SEHNR and CDR2 FQNEAQ (reference sequence). V lost 3 bases to trimming and J lost 4 bases; unmatched junction nucleotides: 7. The CDR3 sequence is 15 residues long. Study-level results: It was reportedly the case that the classifier diagnosed cytomegalovirus status with high specificity and sensitivity. Analysis performed later found 16,951 TCR beta sequences associated with HLA alleles at 0.05 false discovery rate. Highly shared variants forming one cluster were likely a sequencing artifact.

This chain connects TRBV7-9 to TRBJ2-7; 9 bases match TRBD2. This sequence originates from a boy aged 10-17 years in good health and CMV-seronegative. The sample taken for sequencing was PBMCs. For the CDR3, the DNA is TGTGCCAGCAGCTTCGGACTAGCGACACCGTACGAGCAGTACTTC. It yields the protein CASSFGLATPYEQYF.